The rows below give T cell receptor beta chains drawn from one sample of a study of identical twins. TCRdb redid the calling of the 5' RACE reads with MiXCR, one entry per CDR3 protein. The sample includes some 190,000 distinct CDR3 sequences, roughly 15% seen only once; the top ten take 40%. This sample also appeared in a second study, on T cells expressing NK-cell markers.

What was sequenced was CD8+ T cells sorted from blood. Source of these receptors: a woman under 30 in good health. Both conserved end residues are part of each CDR3. The D gene is left open where the match is weak. Only part of the rows carry a size: once, few, many, or a class if the clone is expanded.

D: -; V: TRBV27; size: -; J: TRBJ1-2; DNA: TGTGCCAGCAGTTTTCGGGGTGGATCTAACTATGGCTACACCTTC; CDR3: CASSFRGGSNYGYTF
D: TRBD1; V: TRBV27; size: -; J: TRBJ2-1; DNA: TGTGCCAGCAGTTACATACATCGCCGGACAGGGGATGAGCAGTTCTTC; CDR3: CASSYIHRRTGDEQFF
D: -; V: TRBV20-1; size: few; J: TRBJ2-7; DNA: TGCAGTGCTAGTAAGCTGGGGGACTACGAGCAGTACTTC; CDR3: CSASKLGDYEQYF
D: TRBD2; V: TRBV7-8; size: few; J: TRBJ2-1; DNA: TGTGCCAGCAGCAACGGGGGGAGCTCCTACAATGAGCAGTTCTTC; CDR3: CASSNGGSSYNEQFF
D: -; V: TRBV7-9; size: -; J: TRBJ2-7; DNA: TGTGCCAGCAGCTCCACCTCCATCCACGAGCAGTACTTC; CDR3: CASSSTSIHEQYF
D: -; V: TRBV5-1; size: -; J: TRBJ2-3; DNA: TGCGCCAGCAGCTTGGAGGGCACCGAGGCATACAGCACAGATACGCAGTATTTT; CDR3: CASSLEGTEAYSTDTQYF
D: -; V: TRBV29-1; size: few; J: TRBJ1-1; DNA: TGCAGCGCCGAGCCCCTCCGGGGGTGGACTGAAGCTTTCTTT; CDR3: CSAEPLRGWTEAFF
D: -; V: TRBV7-9; size: -; J: TRBJ2-3; DNA: TGTGCCAGCAGCTCAGCCTACTCAGATGGGGATACGCAGTATTTT; CDR3: CASSSAYSDGDTQYF
D: -; V: TRBV12-3/TRBV12-4; size: -; J: TRBJ1-1; DNA: TGTGCCAGCAGAGAGGACACGAACACTGAAGCTTTCTTT; CDR3: CASREDTNTEAFF
D: TRBD2; V: TRBV2; size: -; J: TRBJ2-2; DNA: TGTGCCAGCAGATATTCTAGCGGAAATGAGTGGGACACCGGGGAGCTGTTTTTT; CDR3: CASRYSSGNEWDTGELFF
D: -; V: TRBV20-1; size: few; J: TRBJ2-5; DNA: TGCAGTGCTAGTGCTGGGGCACGGTACTTC; CDR3: CSASAGARYF
D: -; V: TRBV7-9; size: few; J: TRBJ2-7; DNA: TGTGCCAGCAGCAATAACCGGGACCGCCATCCCTACGAGCAGTACTTC; CDR3: CASSNNRDRHPYEQYF
D: -; V: TRBV20-1; size: -; J: TRBJ2-3; DNA: TGCAGTGCTAGAGTGGGGCGGGACACCCTTATCACAGATACGCAGTATTTT; CDR3: CSARVGRDTLITDTQYF
D: -; V: TRBV9; size: few; J: TRBJ1-1; DNA: TGTGCCAGCAACACGCTCGACGGGAACACTGAAGCTTTCTTT; CDR3: CASNTLDGNTEAFF
D: -; V: TRBV15; size: -; J: TRBJ2-7; DNA: TGTGCCACCAGCAGGGGTTCCTACGAGCAGTACTTC; CDR3: CATSRGSYEQYF
D: -; V: TRBV7-8; size: many; J: TRBJ2-3; DNA: TGTGCCAGCAGCTTGGAGGGGGGGGCCACAGATACGCAGTATTTT; CDR3: CASSLEGGATDTQYF
D: -; V: TRBV6-5; size: few; J: TRBJ2-7; DNA: TGTGCCGCAGGGACGTTGACCTACGAGCAGTACTTC; CDR3: CAAGTLTYEQYF
D: -; V: TRBV29-1; size: -; J: TRBJ1-2; DNA: TGCAGCGTCATCCACCTCTCAGGGATTGGGTATGGCTACACCTTC; CDR3: CSVIHLSGIGYGYTF
D: -; V: TRBV7-2; size: many; J: TRBJ2-1; DNA: TGTGCCGTACGGGTGGGTAATGAGCAGTTCTTC; CDR3: CAVRVGNEQFF
D: -; V: TRBV4-2; size: -; J: TRBJ1-5; DNA: TGTGCCAGCAGCCAATGGGGGTCCGATCAGCCCCAGCATTTT; CDR3: CASSQWGSDQPQHF
D: -; V: TRBV21-1; size: few; J: TRBJ2-3; DNA: TGTGCCAGCAGCAAAGCTCTCGGACAGGGTGAGGAGGATACGCAGTATTTT; CDR3: CASSKALGQGEEDTQYF
D: TRBD1; V: TRBV11-2; size: few; J: TRBJ2-3; DNA: TGTGCCAGCACCCCATGGCCCCTGGGACAGGGGGCGACAGATACGCAGTATTTT; CDR3: CASTPWPLGQGATDTQYF
D: -; V: TRBV27; size: few; J: TRBJ1-2; DNA: TGTGCCACAATGGACACGGATGGCTACACCTTC; CDR3: CATMDTDGYTF
D: TRBD2; V: TRBV29-1; size: few; J: TRBJ2-1; DNA: TGCAGCGGGGGACGCGGGAGCGGTGACGAGCAGTTCTTC; CDR3: CSGGRGSGDEQFF
D: -; V: TRBV12-3/TRBV12-4; size: -; J: TRBJ1-2; DNA: TGTGCCAGCGACAGGACGGATGCTAACTATGGCTACACCTTC; CDR3: CASDRTDANYGYTF
D: -; V: TRBV12-3/TRBV12-4; size: -; J: TRBJ2-7; DNA: TGTGCCAGCAGTACAGGGCCCGGGAGCTCCTACGAGCAGTACTTC; CDR3: CASSTGPGSSYEQYF
D: -; V: TRBV6-2/TRBV6-3; size: -; J: TRBJ1-5; DNA: TGTGCCAGCAGTTTCGGGGGGTCGGGCCAGCCCCAGCATTTT; CDR3: CASSFGGSGQPQHF
D: TRBD2; V: TRBV18; size: once; J: TRBJ2-1; DNA: TGTGCCAGCACAAAAAACGCCCTAGCGGGAGCCGTAGGGGAGCAGTTCTTC; CDR3: CASTKNALAGAVGEQFF
D: -; V: TRBV2; size: few; J: TRBJ2-3; DNA: TGTGCCAGCGAAGGGGGAGCGGATACGCAGTATTTT; CDR3: CASEGGADTQYF
D: TRBD2; V: TRBV3-1; size: many; J: TRBJ2-1; DNA: TGTGCCAGCAGCCAAGCGGCGTTTACTAGCGGGGGGGCGGGTAATGAGCAGTTCTTC; CDR3: CASSQAAFTSGGAGNEQFF
D: TRBD2; V: TRBV11-2; size: -; J: TRBJ2-5; DNA: TGTGCCAGCAGCTCATGGACTAGTGGGCAAGAGACCCAGTACTTC; CDR3: CASSSWTSGQETQYF
D: TRBD1; V: TRBV6-1; size: -; J: TRBJ2-1; DNA: TGTGCCAGCTTGTACACACAGGGGGGCAATGAGCAGTTCTTC; CDR3: CASLYTQGGNEQFF
D: TRBD1; V: TRBV14; size: few; J: TRBJ2-7; DNA: TGTGCCAGCAGCCGATGGGACAGCTACGAGCAGTACTTC; CDR3: CASSRWDSYEQYF
D: -; V: TRBV19; size: -; J: TRBJ1-1; DNA: TGTGCCAGTGGTGGGACGGTGAACACTGAAGCCTTCTTT; CDR3: CASGGTVNTEAFF
D: -; V: TRBV29-1; size: few; J: TRBJ2-3; DNA: TGCAGCGTTGTCCGACAGGCCTACACAGATACGCAGTATTTT; CDR3: CSVVRQAYTDTQYF
D: -; V: TRBV29-1; size: -; J: TRBJ2-7; DNA: TGCAGCGTCCAGTTGGGCAGCTCCTACGAGCAGTACTTC; CDR3: CSVQLGSSYEQYF
D: -; V: TRBV7-9; size: -; J: TRBJ2-2; DNA: TGTGCCAGCAGTCAGCCGGGTCAAGAGACCGGGGAGCTGTTTTTT; CDR3: CASSQPGQETGELFF
D: TRBD2; V: TRBV11-2; size: -; J: TRBJ2-3; DNA: TGTGCCAGCAGCTTGGGACTAGCGGGACCCGAAAACACAGATACGCAGTATTTT; CDR3: CASSLGLAGPENTDTQYF
D: -; V: TRBV29-1; size: few; J: TRBJ1-1; DNA: TGCAGCGTTCTTGAGAACACTGAAGCTTTCTTT; CDR3: CSVLENTEAFF
D: TRBD1; V: TRBV7-9; size: few; J: TRBJ1-1; DNA: TGTGCCAGCAGCCACGCCCCGACAGGGTTTAGGACTGAAGCTTTCTTT; CDR3: CASSHAPTGFRTEAFF
D: -; V: TRBV5-1; size: -; J: TRBJ2-1; DNA: TGCGCCAGCTACCTTAGCGGCTCCTACAATGAGCAGTTCTTC; CDR3: CASYLSGSYNEQFF